The 27 T cell receptor beta chains below all came from one sample that was sequenced in a study of beta chain features in type 1 diabetes. Study-wide results and caveats: TCRB CDR3 length was moderately but significantly reduced in all four CD4+ subsets of Type 1 diabetes patients.

The study reverse transcribed the entire isolated RNA, so it sequenced expressed TCRB transcripts. Using immunoSEQ multiplex PCR, the repertoire was profiled, and TCRdb retains in-frame clones only, with some absent. This sample has 50,000 to 55,000 clones; about 64% occur once, and the top ten carry around 0.29%. What these receptors recognize is not known. Source material: stem cell memory CD4+ T cells from blood. The receptors were gathered from a woman in her twenties or thirties with type 1 diabetes.

CDR3 amino acids: CASTRRASGSNEQFF. The CDR3 DNA sequence: TGTGCCAGCACCCGCCGGGCTAGCGGGTCCAATGAGCAGTTCTTC. The J gene is TRBJ2-1, the V gene TRBV7-9; 8 bases are shared with TRBD2. J lost 6 bases, V lost 7 bases, and 11 bases had no gene match. There are 15 residues in the CDR3. Germline V lookup: CDR1 SEHNR, CDR2 FQNEAQ (reference sequence).

The CDR3 loop reads CASSPEDGDEQFF. Written as DNA, the CDR3 is TGTGCCAGCAGCCCCGAGGACGGGGATGAGCAGTTCTTC. V and J are TRBV5-6 and TRBJ2-1, with D perhaps matching TRBD2 (5 bases). Trimming removed 4 bases from V and 8 bases from J, with 13 bases in between. This CDR3 contains 13 residues. The V gene's germline CDR1 is SGHDT and CDR2 YYEEEE.

The CDR3 coding sequence is TGCAGCGTTGAAGAACCGGGACAGGCCAAAAACATTCAGTACTTC. Protein: CSVEEPGQAKNIQYF. The V gene is TRBV29-1, the J gene TRBJ2-4; TRBD1 agrees at 7 bases. Germline V gene data show CDR1 as SQVTM and CDR2 as ANQGSEA. J gave up 1 base and V 0 bases, and 3 bases lay outside the gene matches. The CDR3 spans 15 residues.

This clone was observed a handful of times. V usage is TRBV7-3 and J usage is TRBJ2-6, with 10 positions matching TRBD1. Germline trimming cut 4 bases from V and 2 bases from J; bases unmatched to any gene: 2. The germline V gene encodes CDR1 SGHTA and CDR2 FQGTGA. The CDR3 is 16 residues long. Here the CDR3 reads CASSYGTGAGANVLTF. CDR3 nucleotide sequence: TGTGCCAGCAGCTACGGGACAGGGGCTGGGGCCAACGTCCTGACTTTC.

The gene calls are TRBV30 and TRBJ2-5; a weak D match, TRBD1 (5 bases). Germline V gene sequence: CDR1 GTSNPN, CDR2 SVGIG (reference sequence). Trimming took off 4 bases at V and 2 bases at J, with 14 bases between the two ends. CDR3 length: 14 amino acids. The CDR3, as DNA: TGTGCCTGGACCAGGGCGCCTATACAAGAGACCCAGTACTTC. Translating gives CAWTRAPIQETQYF.

The chain couples TRBV7-2 to TRBJ2-5; the D is unclear. V lost 5 bases, J lost 2 bases, and 9 bases lay in between. CDR3 length: 13 residues. Germline CDR1 and CDR2: SGHTA and FQGNSA. The CDR3 DNA reads as TGTGCCAGCAGCCGGTCTCATCAAGAGACCCAGTACTTC. Translated, it gives CASSRSHQETQYF.

The genes are TRBV28 and TRBJ2-5, with D hard to call. V was shortened by 7 bases and J by 4 bases, with 7 bases between the two germline ends. This CDR3 comprises 11 residues. Germline values: CDR1 MDHEN, CDR2 SYDVKM. DNA for the CDR3: TGTGCCAGCAAATATGTAGAGACCCAGTACTTC. Translating it yields CASKYVETQYF.

This clone was recorded a few times. The chain couples TRBV7-2 to TRBJ2-1; 11 positions agree with TRBD2. Losses at the gene ends were 5 bases for V and 9 bases for J; bases not matched to a gene: 9. Germline V lookup: CDR1 SGHTA, CDR2 FQGNSA. The CDR3 consists of 15 residues. The CDR3 nucleotides read TGTGCCAGCAGCGTTAGCGGGAGGGAGGGGAGTGAGCAGTTCTTC. Its translation is CASSVSGREGSEQFF.

This chain connects TRBV29-1 to TRBJ1-1; 8 bases are shared with TRBD1. Trimming cost V 7 bases and J 6 bases; bases outside gene matches: 7. From germline, CDR1 is SQVTM and CDR2 ANQGSEA. The CDR3 runs to 12 residues. CDR3 sequence (DNA): TGCAGCGGCGAGACAGGGGTCGCTGAAGCTTTCTTT. It is translated as CSGETGVAEAFF.

This rearrangement joins TRBV6-5 to TRBJ2-4; weak D call: TRBD1 (6 bases). Germline-derived CDR1 and CDR2 are MNHEY and SVGAGI. The length of the CDR3 is 13 residues. Trimming removed 6 bases from V and 5 bases from J, with 11 bases in between. DNA for the CDR3: TGTGCCAGCAGATTGACAGGACAAAACATTCAGTACTTC. This sequence encodes CASRLTGQNIQYF.

V and J are TRBV19 and TRBJ2-7; TRBD2 is a possible D gene (5 bases). Germline V gene data show CDR1 as LNHDA and CDR2 as SQIVND (reference sequence). The CDR3 is 11 residues long. Between the trimmed V and J ends, which lost 5 bases and 5 bases, there was a span of 7 bases. CDR3 nucleotide sequence: TGTGCCAGTAGTGTCGGGGACGAGCAGTACTTC. Translating gives CASSVGDEQYF.

CDR3 in DNA: TGCGCCAGCAGCCCACTAGCGGGAGGTCAGTACAATGAGCAGTTCTTC. Amino acids: CASSPLAGGQYNEQFF. The chain is built from TRBV5-1 and TRBJ2-1, with 12 bases lining up with TRBD2. From germline, CDR1 is SGHRS and CDR2 YFSETQ. V dropped 4 bases and J dropped 4; count of bases not matched to a gene: 6. There are 16 residues in the CDR3.

This clone was detected a few times. The chain employs TRBV7-2 and TRBJ1-1; TRBD1 matches at 7 bases. This CDR3 spans 13 amino acids. CDR1 is SGHTA, CDR2 FQGNSA, per germline. Unmatched junction bases numbered 3, after V lost 6 bases and J lost 2 bases. The CDR3 bases are TGTGCCAGCAGGGACAGGACTAACACTGAAGCTTTCTTT. This gives the protein CASRDRTNTEAFF.

The V and J genes are TRBV5-1 and TRBJ2-2; D gene ambiguous. CDR3 length: 12 amino acids. Trimming took 4 bases from V and 9 from J, leaving 10 bases between them. Germline V gives CDR1 SGHRS, CDR2 YFSETQ. In nucleotides, the CDR3 is TGCGCCAGCAGCGAGTTGGGCTGGGAGCTGTTTTTT. Amino acid sequence: CASSELGWELFF.

This chain uses TRBV7-9 with TRBJ2-2; D gene uncertain. Germline CDR1 SEHNR, CDR2 FQNEAQ (reference sequence). V lost 2 bases to trimming and J lost 6 bases, with 7 bases between them. This CDR3 spans 13 amino acids. The CDR3 DNA reads as TGTGCCAGCAGCTTAAGGAGTCCCGGGGAGCTGTTTTTT. This encodes CASSLRSPGELFF.

This clone was seen a few times. The V and J genes are TRBV7-9 and TRBJ2-7; a possible D gene is TRBD1 (7 bases). CDR3 length: 15 amino acids. The V end was cut by 6 bases, the J end by 0 bases, with 15 bases between. Germline CDR1 reads SEHNR; CDR2 reads FQNEAQ (reference sequence). The CDR3 nucleotides read TGTGCCAGCAGACGGGAGTACAGGGGCTCCTACGAGCAGTACTTC. Its translation is CASRREYRGSYEQYF.

The rearrangement joins TRBV6-1 to TRBJ1-1; D is undetermined. V was cut by 4 bases and J by 1 base, with 13 bases left in between. Germline CDR1 and CDR2: MNHNS and SASEGT. This CDR3 has 15 residues. As DNA, the CDR3 is TGTGCCAGCAGTGGATCCTGGCGGGAGAACACTGAAGCTTTCTTT. Its translation is CASSGSWRENTEAFF.

V usage is TRBV2 and J usage is TRBJ1-5, with TRBD1 identical over 8 bases. Trimming removed 6 bases from V and 6 bases from J; junction bases left unmatched: 10. Germline CDR1 and CDR2: SNHLY and FYNNEI. The CDR3 length is 15 residues. Written as DNA, the CDR3 is TGTGCCAGCAGAGCCGACAGGGGTTCATTTCAGCCCCAGCATTTT. Amino acids: CASRADRGSFQPQHF.

The J gene is TRBJ2-2, the V gene TRBV6-6; D is perhaps TRBD2 (5 bases). Trimming stripped 7 bases from V and 0 bases from J, with 6 bases between. The germline V gene has CDR1 MNHNY and CDR2 SVGAGI (reference sequence). The CDR3 contains 13 residues. CDR3 in DNA: TGTGCCAGCAAGCGGACGAACACCGGGGAGCTGTTTTTT. Encoded protein: CASKRTNTGELFF.

The chain is built from TRBV18 and TRBJ2-7, with a tentative D call TRBD2 (5 bases). Trimming removed 3 bases at V and 2 bases at J, with 14 bases between. The CDR3 is 15 amino acids. The germline V gene encodes CDR1 KGHSH and CDR2 LQKENI. In DNA, the CDR3 is TGTGCCAGCTCACCCCTCGGACTTACACCCTACGAGCAGTACTTC. It encodes CASSPLGLTPYEQYF.

In this sample, this clone turned up a few times. The V call is TRBV7-6, the J call TRBJ2-4; D is perhaps TRBD1 (6 bases). This CDR3 region has 14 residues. Germline V gene sequence: CDR1 SGHVS, CDR2 FNYEAQ. V was trimmed by 2 bases and J by 6 bases, leaving 11 bases between them. Here the CDR3 reads CASSLRQGINIQYF. The CDR3 nucleotides are TGTGCCAGCAGCTTACGCCAGGGGATAAACATTCAGTACTTC. The full variable domain, in which reference TRBV7-6 and TRBJ2-4 provide the parts outside the CDR3, is GAGVSQSPRYKVTKRGQDVALRCDPISGHVSLYWYRQALGQGPEFLTYFNYEAQQDKSGLPNDRFSAERPEGSISTLTIQRTEQRDSAMYRCASSLRQGINIQYFGAGTRLSVL.

The chain couples TRBV29-1 to TRBJ2-7; 7 bases are shared with TRBD2. Germline CDR1 is SQVTM and CDR2 is ANQGSEA. Trimming at V came to 6 bases and at J to 3 bases, leaving 8 bases not matched to a gene. The CDR3 spans 13 residues. In nucleotides, the CDR3 is TGCAGCGTGGGGGGACTAACCGACTACGAGCAGTACTTC. Translating it yields CSVGGLTDYEQYF.

This rearrangement joins TRBV5-1 to TRBJ2-1; TRBD2 matches 15 bases. The CDR3 has 16 residues. V lost 7 bases to trimming and J lost 6 bases; unmatched junction nucleotides: 8. Germline V gives CDR1 SGHRS, CDR2 YFSETQ. CDR3 sequence: CASLGLAGGPGNEQFF. The CDR3 nucleotides are TGCGCCAGCCTCGGACTAGCGGGAGGGCCCGGCAATGAGCAGTTCTTC.

This clone was detected a few times. DNA for the CDR3: TGTGCCAGCAGCTTGCGACAGTTATCCCAAGAGACCCAGTACTTC. The encoded protein is CASSLRQLSQETQYF. V is TRBV7-9 and J is TRBJ2-5, with D perhaps TRBD1 (5 bases). This CDR3 has 15 amino acids. The ends were cut back, 3 bases at V and 1 base at J, with 12 bases in the middle. From germline, CDR1 is SEHNR and CDR2 FQNEAQ (reference sequence). The full variable domain, completed using reference TRBV7-9 and TRBJ2-5, is DTGVSQNPRHKITKRGQNVTFRCDPISEHNRLYWYRQTLGQGPEFLTYFQNEAQLEKSRLLSDRFSAERPKGSFSTLEIQRTEQGDSAMYLCASSLRQLSQETQYFGPGTRLLVL.

The V gene is TRBV27, the J gene TRBJ2-1, with TRBD1 identical over 7 bases. Trimming at V came to 6 bases and at J to 8 bases, leaving 7 bases not matched to a gene. The CDR3 has 13 residues. CDR1 is MNHEY and CDR2 is SMNVEV in the germline V gene (reference sequence). The CDR3 region has the DNA TGTGCCAGCAGAGGCTTACAGGGGTATGAGCAGTTCTTC. Translating it yields CASRGLQGYEQFF.

V is TRBV6-5 and J is TRBJ1-5; 8 bases line up with TRBD1. V dropped 5 bases and J dropped 6; count of bases not matched to a gene: 6. The germline V gene encodes CDR1 MNHEY and CDR2 SVGAGI. The CDR3 is 14 amino acids. As DNA, the CDR3 is TGTGCCAGCAGTAGGGGACAGGAGCGTCAGCCCCAGCATTTT. Translation gives CASSRGQERQPQHF.

CDR3 in amino acids: CASSLQGPNYGYTF. The CDR3 nucleotides are TGTGCCAGCAGTCTACAGGGCCCTAACTATGGCTACACCTTC. The genes are TRBV6-5 and TRBJ1-2; D might be TRBD1 (6 bases). Trimming left V 5 bases short and J 0 bases short, with 10 bases between. Looked up from germline, CDR1 is MNHEY and CDR2 is SVGAGI. The length of the CDR3 is 14 residues.